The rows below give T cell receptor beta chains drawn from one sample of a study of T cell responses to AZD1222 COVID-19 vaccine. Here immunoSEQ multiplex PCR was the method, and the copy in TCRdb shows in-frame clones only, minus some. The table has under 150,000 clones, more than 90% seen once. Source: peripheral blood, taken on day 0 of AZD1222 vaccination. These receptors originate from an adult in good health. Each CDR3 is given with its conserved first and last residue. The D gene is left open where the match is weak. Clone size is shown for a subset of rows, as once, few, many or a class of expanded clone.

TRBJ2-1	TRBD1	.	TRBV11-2	CASSNIRDRVLNNEQFF	TGTGCCAGCAGCAACATTCGAGACAGGGTATTGAACAATGAGCAGTTCTTC
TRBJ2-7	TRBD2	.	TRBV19	CASSIVPLAGPYEQYF	TGTGCCAGTAGTATAGTCCCCCTAGCGGGGCCCTACGAGCAGTACTTC
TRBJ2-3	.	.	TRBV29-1	CSVEVAIDTQYF	TGCAGCGTTGAAGTAGCAATAGATACGCAGTATTTT
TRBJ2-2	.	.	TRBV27	CASTGSWGRTTGELFF	TGTGCCAGCACCGGGAGTTGGGGGAGGACCACCGGGGAGCTGTTTTTT
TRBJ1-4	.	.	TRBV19	CASSISTTNEKLFF	TGTGCCAGTAGTATTTCTACAACTAATGAAAAACTGTTTTTT
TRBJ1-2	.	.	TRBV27	CASSLLQGYGYTF	TGTGCCAGCAGTTTATTACAGGGCTATGGCTACACCTTC
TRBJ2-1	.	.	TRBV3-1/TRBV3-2	CASSQINEQFF	TGTGCCAGCAGTCAAATAAATGAGCAGTTCTTC
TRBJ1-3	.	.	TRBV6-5	CASSLRGSGNTIYF	TGTGCCAGCAGTTTAAGGGGCTCTGGAAACACCATATATTTT
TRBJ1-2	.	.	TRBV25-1	CASSGVSLSNYGYTF	TGTGCCAGCAGTGGGGTGTCGTTATCTAACTATGGCTACACCTTC
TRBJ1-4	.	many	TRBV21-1	CASSATRQGAPSEKLFF	TGTGCCAGCAGCGCGACCCGACAGGGGGCGCCGAGTGAAAAACTGTTTTTT
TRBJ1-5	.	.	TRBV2	CASSESASNQPQHF	TGTGCCAGCAGTGAGTCGGCCTCCAATCAGCCCCAGCATTTT